Sequencing of this TCR beta chain was carried out in a study of somatic mutations in cytotoxic T cells in rheumatoid arthritis. In the study overall: It was right after diagnosis, before any treatment, that patient blood (roughly 30 ml EDTA) was drawn.

The CDR3 contains 15 residues. Looked up from germline, CDR1 is SGDLS and CDR2 is YYNGEE. Trimming cost V 1 base and J 5 bases; bases outside gene matches: 6. Profiling relied on immunoSEQ multiplex PCR, and the TCRdb table lists in-frame clones only, not all of them. The data contain about 30,000 clones, more than 75% of them singletons. The genes are TRBV9 and TRBJ2-3; 8 nucleotides align to TRBD1. Material: CD8+ T cells sorted from blood. The source of this sequence is an adult with rheumatoid arthritis. The CDR3 DNA reads as TGTGCCAGCAGCGTATCCGGACAGGGCAAAGATACGCAGTATTTT. Residues: CASSVSGQGKDTQYF.